This is a list of T cell receptor beta chains from one sample in a study of radiotherapy plus CTLA-4 blockade in lung cancer. The protocol was immunoSEQ multiplex PCR, while the TCRdb copy is restricted to in-frame clones and leaves out a portion. This sample has over 85,000 clones, with roughly 85% found just once. This specimen was peripheral blood, taken from a patient treated with radiotherapy plus ipilimumab. These receptors all come from a human donor with non-small cell lung cancer that progressed on radiotherapy plus ipilimumab. Both conserved end residues are trimmed from each CDR3. The D gene is left open where the match is weak.

cdr3_aa: ASGLPPRTGNNEKLF
d_call: TRBD1
v_call: TRBV12-5

cdr3_aa: ASSLRDSPSGANVLT
d_call: .
v_call: TRBV7-8

cdr3_aa: ASSQRGTSGPDEQF
d_call: TRBD2
v_call: TRBV4-2

cdr3_aa: ASSQLAGRYNEQF
d_call: TRBD2
v_call: TRBV5-6

cdr3_aa: ASSSRTAGYGYT
d_call: .
v_call: TRBV7-2

cdr3_aa: ATALAVTYEQY
d_call: TRBD2
v_call: TRBV6-1

cdr3_aa: ASSTPQNTEAF
d_call: .
v_call: TRBV6-1

cdr3_aa: ASSLVGGDTQY
d_call: .
v_call: TRBV5-1

cdr3_aa: ASSFLDRDWVQPQH
d_call: TRBD1
v_call: TRBV28

cdr3_aa: ASSLNRGRVSDTQY
d_call: TRBD2
v_call: TRBV27

cdr3_aa: ASSPLRMNYGYT
d_call: .
v_call: TRBV27

cdr3_aa: ASRKTGVNQPQH
d_call: TRBD1
v_call: TRBV6-4

cdr3_aa: ASSLAGGSPSNEQF
d_call: .
v_call: TRBV5-1

cdr3_aa: ASSQGTQY
d_call: .
v_call: TRBV28

cdr3_aa: ASSRRDSPGNTIY
d_call: .
v_call: TRBV5-4

cdr3_aa: ASSMPTRGDSNQPQH
d_call: .
v_call: TRBV19

cdr3_aa: ASSPRAYTGENIQY
d_call: TRBD1
v_call: TRBV28